This is a list of T cell receptor beta chains from one sample in a study of T cells in narcolepsy. Sequencing was performed with immunoSEQ multiplex PCR; in TCRdb, only in-frame clones are kept and a portion is missing. The repertoire includes roughly 25,000 clones, more than 80% of them detected once, and around 1.4% sits in the top ten. The sequencing sample was made of CD45RA- memory CD4+ T cells from PBMCs. The origin of the receptors is a human donor with narcolepsy. Both conserved end residues are part of each CDR3. The D gene is left open where the match is weak. The size field is filled for only some rows; it gives once, few, many or a size class.

v_gene	abundance	j_gene	d_gene	CDR3aa
TRBV6-1	-	TRBJ2-3	-	CASSELAGVFTDTQYF
TRBV7-2	once	TRBJ1-1	-	CASSLMGGGNTEAFF
TRBV30	-	TRBJ1-6	TRBD1	CAWSAGQDNSPLHF
TRBV7-9	-	TRBJ2-3	TRBD2	CASSGSGRAVFNTDTQYF
TRBV7-9	-	TRBJ2-7	TRBD1	CASSRGQLISYEQYF
TRBV7-9	-	TRBJ2-7	-	CASSLSGEVGEQYF
TRBV14	few	TRBJ2-7	-	CASSRDGYSFSEQYF
TRBV6-1	-	TRBJ2-1	-	CASSEVGDFDEQFF
TRBV2	-	TRBJ2-7	-	CASSADGKVSYEQYF